Sequencing of this TCR beta chain was carried out in a study of blood T cell repertoires in COVID-19 (TCRdb year 2020). Background for the entire study: Samples covering the acute and convalescent phases of COVID-19 were provided by collaborators in the United States, Italy and Spain. The material from the prospective study consisted of cDNA or gDNA derived from T cells, B-cell-depleted T cells, or PBMCs. The repertoires were released in a freely available public database meant as a resource for research on the immune response to SARS-CoV-2. A de-identified subject ID, COVID-19 status, age in years and sex were almost always included in the sample metadata. Where available, HLA class I and class II types were obtained from metadata supplied by the sample provider rather than from assay-based typing. Samples were obtained from the ongoing ImmuneRACE study (first 160 participants) and from approximately 1,200 subjects provided by 6 global collaborators. The dataset comprised deeply sampled blood TCRbeta repertoires from subjects exposed to, actively infected with, or recovered from COVID-19.

Remarks on this clone: This clone's antigen is unknown. No clone much larger than this one lies a single base away; base qualities are absent.

TCRbeta CDR3 regions were amplified from genomic DNA by means of the immunoSEQ Assay, a bias-controlled multiplex PCR. The authors' pipeline ran thus. Within the assay, amplification of reference gene primers was used to estimate how many nucleated cells each sample contained. To quantify the absolute abundance of each unique TCRbeta CDR3 rearrangement, sequence reads were collapsed and filtered. Productive Simpson clonality was computed per sample as the square root of Simpson's diversity index over productive rearrangements. TCRdb took this table from immuneACCESS and kept in-frame rearrangements with V and J called. Such tables lack part of the clones; where checked against another copy, unresolved V genes explain under half of the gap, and the rest is unexplained. V, J and clone size are those of that table, while D and trimming were read from the DNA. In all, the sample holds some 77,000 clones, and around 90% of those were seen once. The top ten hold around 4.5% of the sample.

The collaborating institutions used their own protocols to collect whole blood in K2EDTA tubes. For TCRbeta analysis, collaborator samples were shipped as frozen whole blood, as isolated PBMCs, or as DNA extracted from either sample type. What the authors observed across the whole study: Clinical and demographic metadata were provided uncurated, with the amount varying by source and participant.

The CDR3, from cysteine to phenylalanine, totals 18 residues. Here the CDR3 DNA is all that survives: 54 bases in frame from base 1. Trimming removed 1 base from V and 1 base from J; the gene matches leave 7 bases unexplained. Reading the germline V gene (reference sequence) gives CDR1 MNHEY and CDR2 SMNVEV. The chain employs TRBV27 and TRBJ2-2, with 9 central nucleotides matching TRBD2. The sequenced material came from peripheral blood. This TCR was recovered from a woman older than 75 with active or convalescent COVID-19. The CDR3 region reads CASSLLAGETLNTGELFF. The sequenced DNA is TGTGCCAGCAGTTTATTAGCGGGAGAGACACTGAACACCGGGGAGCTGTTTTTT.